One T cell receptor beta chain is described in this entry. The antigen it recognizes is unknown. Per-base quality was not reported, and no clone a single base away is much larger than it. The collaborating institutions used their own protocols to collect whole blood in K2EDTA tubes. Collaborator samples were shipped for TCRbeta analysis as frozen whole blood, isolated PBMCs, or DNA extracted from either sample type. TCRbeta CDR3 regions were amplified from genomic DNA by means of the immunoSEQ Assay, a bias-controlled multiplex PCR. From the authors' description of their analysis: Nucleated cell counts per sample were estimated from amplification of reference gene primers within the assay. To quantify the absolute abundance of each unique TCRbeta CDR3 rearrangement, sequence reads were collapsed and filtered. For each sample, productive Simpson clonality was calculated by taking the square root of Simpson's diversity index across productive rearrangements. TCRdb mirrors the immuneACCESS table, restricted to in-frame sequences. Some clones are absent from its copies; in checked studies, under half trace to an unresolved V gene, and the reason for the others is unknown. That table gives V, J and clone size, and the DNA gave D and trimming. Recorded for this sample are about 150,000 clones; 75% to 90% of them occurred a single time. About 2.5% of the sample is in the top ten clones.

The data are from a study of blood T cell repertoires in COVID-19 (dated by TCRdb to about 2020). With respect to the entire study: Samples covering the acute and convalescent phases of COVID-19 were provided by collaborators in the United States, Italy and Spain. Nearly every sample came with metadata listing a de-identified subject ID, COVID-19 status, age in years and sex. Deeply sampled blood TCRbeta repertoires from subjects exposed to, actively infected with, or recovered from COVID-19 were included in the dataset. The prospective study material was composed of cDNA or gDNA derived from T cells, B-cell-depleted T cells, or PBMCs. The samples were drawn from the first 160 participants of the ongoing ImmuneRACE study and from under 1,500 subjects provided by 6 global collaborators. The repertoires were made available in a free public database intended to serve as a resource for research on the immune response to SARS-CoV-2. Where available, HLA class I and class II types were taken from metadata supplied by the sample provider and were not determined by assay-based typing. What the research found in general, with its limitations: The quantity of clinical and demographic metadata differed by source and by participant and was supplied without curation.

Deletion took 3 bases off V and 4 bases off J, with a span of 10 bases between the germline ends. The CDR3 measures 13 amino acids from cysteine to phenylalanine. Only the CDR3 part of the read is kept: 39 bases, read in frame from the first base. Per the germline V gene (reference sequence), SGHNT is the CDR1 and YYREEE is the CDR2. This TCR came from a man in his forties or fifties with active COVID-19. Material for sequencing was peripheral blood. The rearrangement combines TRBV5-4 with TRBJ2-5, with the D gene not confidently named. The CDR3 reads as follows: CASSYPGRETQYF. The DNA sequence reads TGTGCCAGCAGCTATCCGGGTCGAGAGACCCAGTACTTC.